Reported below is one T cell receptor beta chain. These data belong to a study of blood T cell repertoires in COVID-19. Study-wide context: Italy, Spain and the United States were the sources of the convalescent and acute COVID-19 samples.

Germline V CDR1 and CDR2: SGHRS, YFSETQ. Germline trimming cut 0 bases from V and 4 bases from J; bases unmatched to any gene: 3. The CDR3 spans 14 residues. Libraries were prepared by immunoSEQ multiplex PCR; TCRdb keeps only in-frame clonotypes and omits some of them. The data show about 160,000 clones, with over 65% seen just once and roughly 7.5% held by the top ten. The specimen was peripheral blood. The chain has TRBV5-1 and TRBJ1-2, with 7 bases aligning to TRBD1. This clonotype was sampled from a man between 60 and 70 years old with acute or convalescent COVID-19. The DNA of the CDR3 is TGCGCCAGCAGCTTGGAGGGGGCAGGCTATGGCTACACCTTC. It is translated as CASSLEGAGYGYTF. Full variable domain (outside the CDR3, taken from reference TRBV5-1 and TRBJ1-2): KAGVTQTPRYLIKTRGQQVTLSCSPISGHRSVSWYQQTPGQGLQFLFEYFSETQRNKGNFPGRFSGRQFSNSRSEMNVSTLELGDSALYLCASSLEGAGYGYTFGSGTRLTVV.